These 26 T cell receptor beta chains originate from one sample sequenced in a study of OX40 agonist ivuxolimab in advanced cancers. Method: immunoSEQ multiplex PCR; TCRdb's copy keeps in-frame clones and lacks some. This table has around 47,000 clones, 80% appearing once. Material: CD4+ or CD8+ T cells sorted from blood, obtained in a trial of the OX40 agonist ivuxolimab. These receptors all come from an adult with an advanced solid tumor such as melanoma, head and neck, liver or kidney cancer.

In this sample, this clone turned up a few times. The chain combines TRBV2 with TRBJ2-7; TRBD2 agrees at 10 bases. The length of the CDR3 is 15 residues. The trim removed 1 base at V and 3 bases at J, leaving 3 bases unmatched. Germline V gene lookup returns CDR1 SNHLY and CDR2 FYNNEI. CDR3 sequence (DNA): TGTGCCAGCAGTGAAGACCCTAGCGGGAGCTACGAGCAGTACTTC. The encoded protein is CASSEDPSGSYEQYF.

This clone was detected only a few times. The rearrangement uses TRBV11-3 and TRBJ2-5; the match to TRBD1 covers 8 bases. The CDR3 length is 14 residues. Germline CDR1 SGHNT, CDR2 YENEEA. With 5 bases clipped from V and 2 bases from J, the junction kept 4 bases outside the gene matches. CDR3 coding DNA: TGTGCCAGCAGCACAGGGGGGTCTCAAGAGACCCAGTACTTC. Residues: CASSTGGSQETQYF. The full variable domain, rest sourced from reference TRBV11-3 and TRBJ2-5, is EAGVVQSPRYKIIEKKQPVAFWCNPISGHNTLYWYLQNLGQGPELLIRYENEEAVDDSQLPKDRFSAERLKGVDSTLKIQPAELGDSAVYLCASSTGGSQETQYFGPGTRLLVL.

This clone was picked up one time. Written as DNA, the CDR3 is TGTGCCAGCTCACCCCTCGACAGGGAGGGTGAAAAACTGTTTTTT. It yields the protein CASSPLDREGEKLFF. The chain carries TRBV18 and TRBJ1-4; 7 positions agree with TRBD1. In germline, CDR1 is KGHSH, CDR2 LQKENI. V was pared by 3 bases and J by 7 bases, with 8 bases of the junction left unmatched. CDR3 size: 15 residues.

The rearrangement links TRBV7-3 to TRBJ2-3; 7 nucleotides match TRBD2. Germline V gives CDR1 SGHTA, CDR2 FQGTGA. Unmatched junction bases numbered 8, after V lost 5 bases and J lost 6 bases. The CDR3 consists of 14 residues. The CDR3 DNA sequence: TGTGCCAGCAGCCGGGGACTAAAAGGGGATACGCAGTATTTT. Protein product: CASSRGLKGDTQYF.

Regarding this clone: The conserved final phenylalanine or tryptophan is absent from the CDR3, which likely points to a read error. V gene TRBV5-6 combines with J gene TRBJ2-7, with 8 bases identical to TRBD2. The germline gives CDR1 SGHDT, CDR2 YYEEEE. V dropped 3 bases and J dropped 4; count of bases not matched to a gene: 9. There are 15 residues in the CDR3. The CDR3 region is CASSSPSGRTYEQYL. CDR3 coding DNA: TGTGCCAGCAGCTCCCCGAGCGGGAGAACTTACGAGCAGTACCTC.

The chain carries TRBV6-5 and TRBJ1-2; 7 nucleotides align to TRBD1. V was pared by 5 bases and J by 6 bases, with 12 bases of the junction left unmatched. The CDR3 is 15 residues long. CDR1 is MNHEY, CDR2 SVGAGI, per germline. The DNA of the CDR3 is TGTGCCAGCAGTCGCACACAGGGGTTAGGGCATGGCTACACCTTC. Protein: CASSRTQGLGHGYTF.

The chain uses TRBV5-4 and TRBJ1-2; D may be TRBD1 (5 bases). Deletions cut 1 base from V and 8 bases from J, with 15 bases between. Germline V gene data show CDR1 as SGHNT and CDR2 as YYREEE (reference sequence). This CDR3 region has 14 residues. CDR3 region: CASSLWGGGRGYTF. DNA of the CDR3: TGTGCCAGCAGCTTGTGGGGGGGTGGCAGGGGCTACACCTTC.

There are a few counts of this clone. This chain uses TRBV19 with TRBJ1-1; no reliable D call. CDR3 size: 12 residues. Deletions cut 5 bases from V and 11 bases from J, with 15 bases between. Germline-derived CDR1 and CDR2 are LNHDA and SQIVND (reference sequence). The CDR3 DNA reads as TGTGCCAGTAGTTCCCCTGGGAGATGGGCTTTCTTT. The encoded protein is CASSSPGRWAFF.

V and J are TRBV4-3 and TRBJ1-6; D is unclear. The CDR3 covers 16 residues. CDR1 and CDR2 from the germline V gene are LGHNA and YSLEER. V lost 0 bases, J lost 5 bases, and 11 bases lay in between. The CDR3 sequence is CASSQDWSVNNSPLHF. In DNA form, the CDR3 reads TGCGCCAGCAGCCAAGATTGGTCCGTAAATAATTCACCCCTCCACTTT.

CDR3 sequence reads: CASSPPGQSLETQYF. CDR3 bases: TGTGCCAGCAGCCCCCCGGGACAGTCTTTAGAGACCCAGTACTTC. J is TRBJ2-5 and V is TRBV5-4; TRBD1 matches at 7 bases. J lost 4 bases, V lost 4 bases, and 10 bases had no gene match. The CDR3 is 15 amino acids. From germline, CDR1 is SGHNT and CDR2 YYREEE (reference sequence).

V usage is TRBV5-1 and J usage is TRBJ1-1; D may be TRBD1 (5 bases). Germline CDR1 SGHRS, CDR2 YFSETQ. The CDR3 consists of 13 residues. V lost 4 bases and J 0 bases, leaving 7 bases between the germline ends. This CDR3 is CASSARVNTEAFF. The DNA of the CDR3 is TGCGCCAGCAGCGCCAGGGTGAACACTGAAGCTTTCTTT.

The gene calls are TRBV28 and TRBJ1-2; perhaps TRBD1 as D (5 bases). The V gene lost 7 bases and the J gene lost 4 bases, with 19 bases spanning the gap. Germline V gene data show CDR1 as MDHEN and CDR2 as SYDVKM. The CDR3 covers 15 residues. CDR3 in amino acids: CASTPYLGTSYGYTF. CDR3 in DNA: TGTGCCAGCACCCCATACTTGGGGACTAGCTATGGCTACACCTTC.

The CDR3 nucleotides are TGTGCCAGTAGCCCAGCGGCCGACATTAGCAATCAGCCCCAGCATTTT. It is translated as CASSPAADISNQPQHF. The chain joins TRBV19 to TRBJ1-5; D is ambiguous. The germline V and J ends were trimmed by 6 bases and 0 bases, with 15 bases remaining between them. This CDR3 has 16 amino acids. Looked up from germline, CDR1 is LNHDA and CDR2 is SQIVND (reference sequence).

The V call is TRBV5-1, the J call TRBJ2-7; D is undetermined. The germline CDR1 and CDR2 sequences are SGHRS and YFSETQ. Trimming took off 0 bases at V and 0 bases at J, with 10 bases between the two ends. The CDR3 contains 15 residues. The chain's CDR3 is CASSLASVGSYEQYF. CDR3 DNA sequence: TGCGCCAGCAGCTTGGCGTCAGTGGGCTCCTACGAGCAGTACTTC.

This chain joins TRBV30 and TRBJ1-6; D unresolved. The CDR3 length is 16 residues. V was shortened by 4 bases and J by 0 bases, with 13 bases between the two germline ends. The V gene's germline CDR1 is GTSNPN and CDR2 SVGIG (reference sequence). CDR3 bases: TGTGCCTGGAAGGAACAGCTGAGCTCCTATAATTCACCCCTCCACTTT. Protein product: CAWKEQLSSYNSPLHF.

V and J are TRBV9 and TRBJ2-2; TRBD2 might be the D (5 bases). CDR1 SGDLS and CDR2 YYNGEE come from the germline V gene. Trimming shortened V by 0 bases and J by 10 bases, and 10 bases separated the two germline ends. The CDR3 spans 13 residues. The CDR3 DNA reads TGTGCCAGCAGCGTAGATCTGGACTCGGAGCTGTTTTTT. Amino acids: CASSVDLDSELFF.

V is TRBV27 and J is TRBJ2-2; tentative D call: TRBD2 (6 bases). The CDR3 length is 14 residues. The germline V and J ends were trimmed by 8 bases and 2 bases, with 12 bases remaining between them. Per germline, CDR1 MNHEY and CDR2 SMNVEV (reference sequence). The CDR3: CASREFQNTGELFF. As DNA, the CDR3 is TGTGCCAGCCGGGAGTTCCAAAACACCGGGGAGCTGTTTTTT.

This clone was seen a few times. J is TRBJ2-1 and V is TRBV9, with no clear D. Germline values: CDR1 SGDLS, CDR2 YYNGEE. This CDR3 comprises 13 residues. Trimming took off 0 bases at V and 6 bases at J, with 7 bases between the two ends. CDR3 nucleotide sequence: TGTGCCAGCAGCGTAGGCCCGGGCAATGAGCAGTTCTTC. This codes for CASSVGPGNEQFF.

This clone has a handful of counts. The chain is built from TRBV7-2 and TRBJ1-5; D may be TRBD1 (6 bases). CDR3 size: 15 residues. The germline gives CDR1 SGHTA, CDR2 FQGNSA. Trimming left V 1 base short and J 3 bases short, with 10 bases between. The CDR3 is CASSLEQGLNQPQHF. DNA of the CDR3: TGTGCCAGCAGCTTAGAACAGGGTCTCAATCAGCCCCAGCATTTT.

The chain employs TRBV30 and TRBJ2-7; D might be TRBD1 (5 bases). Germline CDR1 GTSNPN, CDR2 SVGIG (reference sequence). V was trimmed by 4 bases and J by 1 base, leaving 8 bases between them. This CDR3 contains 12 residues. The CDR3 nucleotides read TGTGCCTGGACCGCAGGGTCCTACGAGCAGTACTTC. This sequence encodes CAWTAGSYEQYF.

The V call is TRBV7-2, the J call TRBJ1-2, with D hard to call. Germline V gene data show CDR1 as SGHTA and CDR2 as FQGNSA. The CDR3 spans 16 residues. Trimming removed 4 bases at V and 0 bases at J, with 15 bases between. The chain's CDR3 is CASSSDDILANYGYTF. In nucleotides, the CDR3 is TGTGCCAGCAGCTCAGATGACATTTTAGCTAACTATGGCTACACCTTC.

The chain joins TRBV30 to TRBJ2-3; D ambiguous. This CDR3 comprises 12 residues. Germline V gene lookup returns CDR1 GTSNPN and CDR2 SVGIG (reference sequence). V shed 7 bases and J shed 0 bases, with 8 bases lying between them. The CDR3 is CASRLSTDTQYF. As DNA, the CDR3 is TGTGCCTCCCGGTTAAGCACAGATACGCAGTATTTT.

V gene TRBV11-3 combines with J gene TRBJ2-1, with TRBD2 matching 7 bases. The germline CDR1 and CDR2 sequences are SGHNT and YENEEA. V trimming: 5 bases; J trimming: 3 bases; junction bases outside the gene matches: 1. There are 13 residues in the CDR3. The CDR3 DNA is TGTGCCAGCAGCCGCGGGGGCTACAATGAGCAGTTCTTC. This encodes CASSRGGYNEQFF. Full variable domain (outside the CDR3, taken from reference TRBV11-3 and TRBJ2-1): EAGVVQSPRYKIIEKKQPVAFWCNPISGHNTLYWYLQNLGQGPELLIRYENEEAVDDSQLPKDRFSAERLKGVDSTLKIQPAELGDSAVYLCASSRGGYNEQFFGPGTRLTVL.

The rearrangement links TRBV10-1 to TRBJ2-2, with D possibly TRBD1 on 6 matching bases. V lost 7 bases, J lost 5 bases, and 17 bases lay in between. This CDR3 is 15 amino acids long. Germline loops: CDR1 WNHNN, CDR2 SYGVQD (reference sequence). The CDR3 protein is CASNGKDSLTGELFF. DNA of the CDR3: TGCGCCAGCAATGGGAAGGACAGCCTGACCGGGGAGCTGTTTTTT.

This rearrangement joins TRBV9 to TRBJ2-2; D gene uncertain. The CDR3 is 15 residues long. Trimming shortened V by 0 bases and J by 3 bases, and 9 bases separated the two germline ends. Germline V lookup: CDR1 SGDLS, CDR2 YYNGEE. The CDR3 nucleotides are TGTGCCAGCAGCGTAGGAGCCTACCACACCGGGGAGCTGTTTTTT. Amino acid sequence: CASSVGAYHTGELFF.

The CDR3 sequence is CASSRGGGSGYTF. The CDR3 coding sequence is TGTGCCAGCAGCCGCGGAGGGGGAAGTGGCTACACCTTC. This chain links TRBV7-2 with TRBJ1-2, with D tentatively TRBD1 (6 bases). The CDR3 spans 13 residues. Germline V gives CDR1 SGHTA, CDR2 FQGNSA. V was clipped by 5 bases and J by 7 bases, with 14 bases between them.